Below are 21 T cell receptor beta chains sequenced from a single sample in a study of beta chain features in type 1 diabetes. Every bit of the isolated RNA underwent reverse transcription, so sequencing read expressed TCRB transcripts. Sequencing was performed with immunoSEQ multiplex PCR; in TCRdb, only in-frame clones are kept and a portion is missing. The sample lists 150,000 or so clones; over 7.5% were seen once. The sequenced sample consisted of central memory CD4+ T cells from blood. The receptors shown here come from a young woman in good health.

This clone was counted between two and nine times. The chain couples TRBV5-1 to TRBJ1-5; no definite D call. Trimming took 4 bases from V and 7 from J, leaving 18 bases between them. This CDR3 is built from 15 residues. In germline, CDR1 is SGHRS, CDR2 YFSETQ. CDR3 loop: CASSEGLPGQQPQHF. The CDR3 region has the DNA TGCGCCAGCAGCGAAGGACTGCCCGGCCAACAGCCCCAGCATTTT.

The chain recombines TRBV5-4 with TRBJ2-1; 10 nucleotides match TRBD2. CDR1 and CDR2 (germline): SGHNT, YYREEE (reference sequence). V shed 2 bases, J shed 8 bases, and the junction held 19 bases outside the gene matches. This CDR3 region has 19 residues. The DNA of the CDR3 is TGTGCCAGCAGCTTATCGAAACGGACTAGCGGTTCGGTACGGGATGAGCAGTTCTTC. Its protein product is CASSLSKRTSGSVRDEQFF.

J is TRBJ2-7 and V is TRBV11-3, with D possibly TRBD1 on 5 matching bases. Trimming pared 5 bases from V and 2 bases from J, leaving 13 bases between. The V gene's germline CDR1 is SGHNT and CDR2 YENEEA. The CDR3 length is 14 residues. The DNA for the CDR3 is TGTGCCAGCAGCCGTCTACAGGCCACCTACGAGCAGTACTTC. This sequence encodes CASSRLQATYEQYF.

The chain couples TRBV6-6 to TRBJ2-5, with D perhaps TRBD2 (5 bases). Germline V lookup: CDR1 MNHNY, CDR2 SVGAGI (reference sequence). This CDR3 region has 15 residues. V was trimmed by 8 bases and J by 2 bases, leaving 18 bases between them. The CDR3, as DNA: TGTGCCAGCCTCCGGGATCCGCAAATTCAAGAGACCCAGTACTTC. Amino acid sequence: CASLRDPQIQETQYF.

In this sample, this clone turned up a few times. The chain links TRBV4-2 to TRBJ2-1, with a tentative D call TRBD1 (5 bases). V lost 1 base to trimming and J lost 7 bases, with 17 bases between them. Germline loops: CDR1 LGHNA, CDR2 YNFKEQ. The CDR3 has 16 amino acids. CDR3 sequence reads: CASSQGGKGWINEQFF. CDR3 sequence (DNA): TGTGCCAGCAGCCAAGGTGGAAAGGGGTGGATAAATGAGCAGTTCTTC.

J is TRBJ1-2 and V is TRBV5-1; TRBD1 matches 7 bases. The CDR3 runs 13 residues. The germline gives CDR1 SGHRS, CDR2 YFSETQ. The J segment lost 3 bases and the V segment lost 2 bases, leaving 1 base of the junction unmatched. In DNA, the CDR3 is TGCGCCAGCAGCTTAACAGGGGACTATGGCTACACCTTC. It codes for CASSLTGDYGYTF.

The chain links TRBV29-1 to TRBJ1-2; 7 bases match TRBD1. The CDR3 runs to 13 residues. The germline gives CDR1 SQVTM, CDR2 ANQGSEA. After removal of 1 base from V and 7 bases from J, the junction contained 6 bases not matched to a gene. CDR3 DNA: TGCAGCGTTGAAGGGACAGGTTTTGGTGGCTACACCTTC. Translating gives CSVEGTGFGGYTF.

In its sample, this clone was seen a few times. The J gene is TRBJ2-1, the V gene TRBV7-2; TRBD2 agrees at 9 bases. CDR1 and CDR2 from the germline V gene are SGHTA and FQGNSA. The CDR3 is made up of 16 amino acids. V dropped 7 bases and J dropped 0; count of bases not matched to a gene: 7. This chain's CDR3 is CASIPSGVSSYNEQFF. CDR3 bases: TGTGCCAGCATCCCTAGCGGGGTGAGCTCCTACAATGAGCAGTTCTTC. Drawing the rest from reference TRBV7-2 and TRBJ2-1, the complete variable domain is GAGVSQSPSNKVTEKGKDVELRCDPISGHTALYWYRQSLGQGLEFLIYFQGNSAPDKSGLPSDRFSAERTGGSVSTLTIQRTQQEDSAVYLCASIPSGVSSYNEQFFGPGTRLTVL.

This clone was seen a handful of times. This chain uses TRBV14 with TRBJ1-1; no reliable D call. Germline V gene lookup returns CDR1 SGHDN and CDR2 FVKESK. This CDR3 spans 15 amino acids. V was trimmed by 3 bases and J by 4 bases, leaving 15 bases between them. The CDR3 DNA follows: TGTGCCAGCAGCCATCGGCGGACTTCTTTCACTGAAGCTTTCTTT. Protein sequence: CASSHRRTSFTEAFF.

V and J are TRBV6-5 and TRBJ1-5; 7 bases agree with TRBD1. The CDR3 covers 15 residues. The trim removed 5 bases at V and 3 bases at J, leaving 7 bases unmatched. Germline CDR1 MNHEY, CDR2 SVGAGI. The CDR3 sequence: CASSTNQGDNQPQHF. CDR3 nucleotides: TGTGCCAGCAGTACTAATCAGGGGGACAATCAGCCCCAGCATTTT.

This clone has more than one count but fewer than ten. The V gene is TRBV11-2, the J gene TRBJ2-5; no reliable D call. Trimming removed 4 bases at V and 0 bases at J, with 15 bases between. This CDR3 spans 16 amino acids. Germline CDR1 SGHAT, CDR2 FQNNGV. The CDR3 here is CASSSRLSTYQETQYF. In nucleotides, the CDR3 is TGTGCCAGCAGCTCTCGACTCAGCACGTACCAAGAGACCCAGTACTTC.

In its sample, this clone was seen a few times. CDR3 DNA: TGTGCCAGCACCCGAACTAGCGGGAGAGGCAATGAGCAGTTCTTC. It translates to CASTRTSGRGNEQFF. The V call is TRBV2, the J call TRBJ2-1; 11 nucleotides line up with TRBD2. This CDR3 is 15 amino acids long. The trim removed 7 bases at V and 6 bases at J, leaving 8 bases unmatched. Germline V CDR1 and CDR2: SNHLY, FYNNEI. The entire variable domain, with the rest obtained from reference TRBV2 and TRBJ2-1, is as follows: EPEVTQTPSHQVTQMGQEVILRCVPISNHLYFYWYRQILGQKVEFLVSFYNNEISEKSEIFDDQFSVERPDGSNFTLKIRSTKLEDSAMYFCASTRTSGRGNEQFFGPGTRLTVL.

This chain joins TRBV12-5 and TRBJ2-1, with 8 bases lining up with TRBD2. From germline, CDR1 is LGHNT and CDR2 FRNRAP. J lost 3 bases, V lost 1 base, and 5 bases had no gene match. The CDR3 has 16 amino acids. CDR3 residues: CASGLGTSRYYNEQFF. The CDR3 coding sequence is TGTGCTAGTGGTTTGGGGACTAGCCGTTACTACAATGAGCAGTTCTTC.

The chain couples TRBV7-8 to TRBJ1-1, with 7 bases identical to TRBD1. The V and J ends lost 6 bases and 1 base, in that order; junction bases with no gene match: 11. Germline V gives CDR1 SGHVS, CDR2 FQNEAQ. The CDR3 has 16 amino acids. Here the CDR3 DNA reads TGTGCCAGCAGTACCTACAGGGGCGGATCGAACACTGAAGCTTTCTTT. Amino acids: CASSTYRGGSNTEAFF.

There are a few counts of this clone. The CDR3 DNA is TGTGCCAGCAGCGTAGGCCGAGACACCGGGGAGCTGTTTTTT. It yields the protein CASSVGRDTGELFF. The J gene is TRBJ2-2, the V gene TRBV9; no definite D call. Trimming took 0 bases from V and 3 from J, leaving 6 bases between them. This CDR3 has 14 amino acids. Germline CDR1 reads SGDLS; CDR2 reads YYNGEE.

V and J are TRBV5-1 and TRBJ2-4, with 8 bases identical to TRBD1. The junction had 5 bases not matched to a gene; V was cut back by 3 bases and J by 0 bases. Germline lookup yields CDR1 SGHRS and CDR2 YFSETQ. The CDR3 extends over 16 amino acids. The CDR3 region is CASSSQTGAAKNIQYF. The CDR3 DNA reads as TGCGCCAGCAGCTCCCAGACAGGGGCAGCCAAAAACATTCAGTACTTC.

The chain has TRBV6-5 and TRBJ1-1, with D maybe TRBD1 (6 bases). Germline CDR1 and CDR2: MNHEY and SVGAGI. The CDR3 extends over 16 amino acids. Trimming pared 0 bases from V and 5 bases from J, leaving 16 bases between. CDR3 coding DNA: TGTGCCAGCAGTTACTCGAGGGGGTTGCGGGGGACTGAAGCTTTCTTT. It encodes CASSYSRGLRGTEAFF.

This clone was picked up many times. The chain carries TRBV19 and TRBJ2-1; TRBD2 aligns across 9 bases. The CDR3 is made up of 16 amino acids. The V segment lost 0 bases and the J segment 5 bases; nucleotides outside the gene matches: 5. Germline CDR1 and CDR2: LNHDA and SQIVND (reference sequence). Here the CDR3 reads CASSIDLAGTHNEQFF. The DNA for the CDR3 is TGTGCCAGTAGTATAGATCTAGCGGGAACCCACAATGAGCAGTTCTTC.

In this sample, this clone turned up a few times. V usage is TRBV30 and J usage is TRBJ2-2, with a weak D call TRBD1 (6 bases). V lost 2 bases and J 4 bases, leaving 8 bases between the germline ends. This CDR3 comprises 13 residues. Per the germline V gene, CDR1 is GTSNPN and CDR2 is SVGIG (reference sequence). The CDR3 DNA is TGTGCCTGGAGTCCAGGGGTCACCGGGGAGCTGTTTTTT. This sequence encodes CAWSPGVTGELFF.

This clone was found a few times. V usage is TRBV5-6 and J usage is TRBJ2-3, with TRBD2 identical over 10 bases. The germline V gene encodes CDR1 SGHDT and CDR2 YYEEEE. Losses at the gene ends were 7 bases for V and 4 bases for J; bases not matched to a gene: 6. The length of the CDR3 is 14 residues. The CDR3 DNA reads TGTGCCAGCTCAGCGGGGGGGCCCGCAGATACGCAGTATTTT. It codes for CASSAGGPADTQYF.

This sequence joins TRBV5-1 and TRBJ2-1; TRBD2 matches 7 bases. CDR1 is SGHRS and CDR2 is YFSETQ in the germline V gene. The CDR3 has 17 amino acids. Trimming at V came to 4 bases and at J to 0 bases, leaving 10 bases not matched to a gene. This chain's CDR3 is CASSRTGPSGSYNEQFF. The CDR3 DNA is TGCGCCAGCAGCCGTACCGGTCCTAGCGGCTCCTACAATGAGCAGTTCTTC.